The entry below gives a single T cell receptor (beta chain) sequence along with its context. Its antigen is currently unknown. This entry is derived from a study of T cell repertoires in cytomegalovirus infection. The junction had 5 bases not matched to a gene; V was cut back by 0 bases and J by 0 bases. Looked up from germline, CDR1 is MNHNY and CDR2 is SVGAGI (reference sequence). The CDR3 is 17 residues long. TCRdb reprocessed the reads with MiXCR, giving one entry per CDR3 protein. Altogether around 750,000 distinct CDR3 sequences are present, about 31% being singletons, with the ten largest covering 9.5% to 15%.

V and J are TRBV6-6 and TRBJ1-1, with 9 bases matching TRBD1. The TCR originated in a human donor in good health (CMV status not recorded). Some clones in this sample may be carry-over from other donors' samples. The sample was cultured CD8+ T cells from PBMCs, taken from culture after CMV antigen stimulation. CDR3 bases: TGTGCCAGCAGTTACTCCACACAGGGGGCGTTGAACACTGAAGCTTTCTTT. Residues: CASSYSTQGALNTEAFF.